The sequence of this T cell receptor (beta chain) was determined in a study of shared clonotypes between healthy human individuals. Study observations and caveats: Lower generation probabilities were found for non-shared clonotypes than for those shared by all four donors.

In regard to this clone: The antigen remains undetermined.

The CDR3 runs to 17 residues. V lost 4 bases and J lost 1; bases outside the gene matches: 9. From germline, CDR1 is SGHNT and CDR2 YYREEE (reference sequence). Data came from immunoSEQ multiplex PCR; TCRdb stores just in-frame clones and leaves some out. The sample records 2 million to 2.5 million clones, approximately 95% being singletons. The TCR was taken from a man aged 18 to 30 in good health. The chain recombines TRBV5-4 with TRBJ1-1; the match to TRBD1 covers 11 bases. Input material: naive CD4+ T cells sorted from blood. The subset was: CD45RA+ positively selected. In DNA form, the CDR3 reads TGTGCCAGCAGCGCAGCCCGGGACAGGGGGGCGAACACTGAAGCTTTCTTT. It encodes CASSAARDRGANTEAFF.